These 32 T cell receptor beta chains were all obtained from the same sample, sequenced in a study of shared clonotypes between healthy human individuals. The assay was immunoSEQ multiplex PCR, and TCRdb's table has in-frame clones only and misses some. Here the sample spans 170,000 or so clones, 60% to 75% being singletons. The sample comprised memory CD4+ T cells sorted from blood. Subset meaning: CD45RA-negative fraction. These receptors all stem from a man younger than 45 in good health.

This clone was seen a single time. The chain recombines TRBV7-3 with TRBJ2-5; D is ambiguous. Looked up from germline, CDR1 is SGHTA and CDR2 is FQGTGA. Trimming removed 4 bases at V and 7 bases at J, with 13 bases between. CDR3 length: 13 residues. The CDR3 nucleotides read TGTGCCAGCAGCTCCGGGCCGGATAGGACCCAGTACTTC. Translating gives CASSSGPDRTQYF.

V usage is TRBV27 and J usage is TRBJ2-7; D possibly matches TRBD1 or TRBD2 (7 bases each). CDR1 MNHEY and CDR2 SMNVEV come from the germline V gene (reference sequence). Trimming cost V 7 bases and J 4 bases, with 23 bases left between them. The CDR3 covers 16 residues. The CDR3: CASKTVSGQGGYEQYF. The CDR3 bases are TGTGCCAGCAAAACCGTATCCGGGCAGGGGGGGTACGAGCAGTACTTC.

The chain recombines TRBV18 with TRBJ2-1, with D possibly being TRBD1 (5 bases). V lost 4 bases and J 1 base, leaving 11 bases between the germline ends. The CDR3 is made up of 15 amino acids. CDR1 and CDR2 (germline): KGHSH, LQKENI. CDR3 sequence: CASSQGQVSYNEQFF. The CDR3 nucleotides are TGTGCCAGCTCACAGGGGCAGGTGTCCTACAATGAGCAGTTCTTC. The entire variable domain, with the rest obtained from reference TRBV18 and TRBJ2-1, is as follows: NAGVMQNPRHLVRRRGQEARLRCSPMKGHSHVYWYRQLPEEGLKFMVYLQKENIIDESGMPKERFSAEFPKEGPSILRIQQVVRGDSAAYFCASSQGQVSYNEQFFGPGTRLTVL.

The chain couples TRBV11-2 to TRBJ2-1, with 10 bases lining up with TRBD2. V shed 6 bases and J 4 bases; nucleotides not matched to a gene: 3. Germline CDR1 SGHAT, CDR2 FQNNGV. CDR3 size: 14 residues. The CDR3 is CASSLAGVYNEQFF. CDR3 DNA: TGTGCCAGCAGTCTAGCGGGAGTGTACAATGAGCAGTTCTTC.

This sequence joins TRBV7-8 and TRBJ2-1, with TRBD2 matching over 15 bases. With V trimmed by 5 bases and J by 9 bases, 8 bases remained unmatched. The CDR3 sequence is 16 residues long. The germline V gene encodes CDR1 SGHVS and CDR2 FQNEAQ. The CDR3 sequence: CASSPPWTSGRAEQFF. CDR3 sequence (DNA): TGTGCCAGCAGCCCCCCGTGGACTAGCGGGAGGGCTGAGCAGTTCTTC.

The chain uses TRBV5-4 and TRBJ2-5, with 10 bases aligning to TRBD1. There are 15 residues in the CDR3. CDR1 and CDR2 from the germline V gene are SGHNT and YYREEE (reference sequence). V lost 0 bases to trimming and J lost 5 bases; unmatched junction nucleotides: 4. The DNA for the CDR3 is TGTGCCAGCAGCTTGGGACAGGGGGCAGGGGAGACCCAGTACTTC. It is translated as CASSLGQGAGETQYF.

The genes are TRBV10-1 and TRBJ2-7; 11 nucleotides line up with TRBD2. V trimming: 3 bases; J trimming: 3 bases; junction bases outside the gene matches: 1. This CDR3 has 14 amino acids. From germline, CDR1 is WNHNN and CDR2 SYGVQD (reference sequence). In nucleotides, the CDR3 is TGCGCCAGCAGTGAAGGGACTAGCGGCTACGAGCAGTACTTC. Translated: CASSEGTSGYEQYF.

This clone appeared a single time. This rearrangement joins TRBV11-3 to TRBJ2-5, with 9 bases identical to TRBD2. Germline V gene lookup returns CDR1 SGHNT and CDR2 YENEEA. With V trimmed by 5 bases and J by 4 bases, 5 bases remained unmatched. The length of the CDR3 is 14 residues. CDR3: CASSPTAGGETQYF. CDR3 coding DNA: TGTGCCAGCAGCCCGACAGCGGGAGGAGAGACCCAGTACTTC.

The CDR3 bases are TGCGCCAGCAGCTTCCCGGGACAGAGCACAGATACGCAGTATTTT. Protein sequence: CASSFPGQSTDTQYF. This rearrangement joins TRBV5-1 to TRBJ2-3; 7 nucleotides agree with TRBD1. This CDR3 is 15 amino acids long. Looked up from germline, CDR1 is SGHRS and CDR2 is YFSETQ. Unmatched junction bases numbered 3, after V lost 2 bases and J lost 0 bases. The full variable domain, rest sourced from reference TRBV5-1 and TRBJ2-3, is KAGVTQTPRYLIKTRGQQVTLSCSPISGHRSVSWYQQTPGQGLQFLFEYFSETQRNKGNFPGRFSGRQFSNSRSEMNVSTLELGDSALYLCASSFPGQSTDTQYFGPGTRLTVL.

The chain links TRBV4-3 to TRBJ2-3; D gene ambiguous. CDR3 length equals 16 residues. The germline V gene encodes CDR1 LGHNA and CDR2 YSLEER. V lost 0 bases, J lost 4 bases, and 14 bases lay in between. CDR3 amino acids: CASSQESLITADTQYF. As DNA, the CDR3 is TGCGCCAGCAGCCAAGAGAGTTTAATCACAGCAGATACGCAGTATTTT.

This clone was picked up a small number of times. The V and J genes are TRBV15 and TRBJ2-1, with 7 positions matching TRBD2. After removal of 6 bases from V and 6 bases from J, the junction contained 8 bases not matched to a gene. CDR3 length equals 14 residues. Per the germline V gene, CDR1 is LNHNV and CDR2 is YYDKDF (reference sequence). The CDR3 reads CATRPGTISNEQFF. The CDR3 DNA reads TGTGCCACCAGGCCGGGGACTATATCCAATGAGCAGTTCTTC.

This chain joins TRBV5-6 and TRBJ2-7, with 10 nucleotides matching TRBD2. The germline V gene encodes CDR1 SGHDT and CDR2 YYEEEE. V lost 4 bases to trimming and J lost 6 bases; unmatched junction nucleotides: 13. The CDR3 totals 16 residues. CDR3 residues: CASSPDASGRLIEQYF. CDR3 bases: TGTGCCAGCAGCCCGGACGCTAGCGGGAGACTCATCGAGCAGTACTTC.

This chain joins TRBV27 and TRBJ2-5; 11 nucleotides match TRBD2. With 4 bases clipped from V and 0 bases from J, the junction kept 7 bases outside the gene matches. Looked up from germline, CDR1 is MNHEY and CDR2 is SMNVEV (reference sequence). This CDR3 region has 17 residues. The CDR3, as DNA: TGTGCCAGCAGTTCCTCAACTAGCGGGGGCTACCAAGAGACCCAGTACTTC. It yields the protein CASSSSTSGGYQETQYF.

A word on this clone: Additional DNA sequences in this sample encode the identical CDR3. V gene TRBV18 combines with J gene TRBJ2-1; D possibly corresponds to TRBD1 (6 bases). V was trimmed by 0 bases and J by 3 bases, leaving 12 bases between them. Germline V CDR1 and CDR2: KGHSH, LQKENI. This CDR3 has 16 residues. CDR3 nucleotides: TGTGCCAGCTCACCACCGATCAGGGGTGACTACAATGAGCAGTTCTTC. It translates to CASSPPIRGDYNEQFF.

The chain recombines TRBV9 with TRBJ2-5; D unresolved. The CDR3 extends over 15 amino acids. The V gene lost 0 bases and the J gene lost 4 bases, with 13 bases spanning the gap. From germline, CDR1 is SGDLS and CDR2 YYNGEE. This chain's CDR3 is CASSVGAISSETQYF. CDR3 bases: TGTGCCAGCAGCGTAGGCGCTATATCTTCAGAGACCCAGTACTTC.

The V and J genes are TRBV7-2 and TRBJ1-2; tentative D call: TRBD1 (6 bases). The CDR3 contains 15 residues. Germline lookup yields CDR1 SGHTA and CDR2 FQGNSA. The germline V and J ends were trimmed by 5 bases and 6 bases, with 19 bases remaining between them. CDR3 nucleotide sequence: TGTGCCAGCAGCCCACCGGGAAGGGGGTTGGATGGCTACACCTTC. Translation gives CASSPPGRGLDGYTF.

This rearrangement joins TRBV5-5 to TRBJ2-3, with 9 bases identical to TRBD2. This CDR3 is 16 amino acids long. The J segment lost 2 bases and the V segment lost 0 bases, leaving 4 bases of the junction unmatched. Germline assignment: CDR1 SGHKS and CDR2 YYEKEE (reference sequence). The CDR3 here is CASSLGGTSYTDTQYF. The CDR3, as DNA: TGTGCCAGCAGCTTGGGAGGGACTAGCTACACAGATACGCAGTATTTT.

This clone was counted ten times or more. V and J are TRBV10-1 and TRBJ2-3; D is ambiguous. This CDR3 region has 14 residues. Germline V gene data show CDR1 as WNHNN and CDR2 as SYGVQD (reference sequence). V shed 2 bases and J shed 2 bases, with 8 bases lying between them. CDR3 in DNA: TGCGCCAGCAGTGAGAACCCGACCACAGATACGCAGTATTTT. It specifies CASSENPTTDTQYF.

The rearrangement joins TRBV5-1 to TRBJ2-3; 8 nucleotides align to TRBD2. V lost 2 bases to trimming and J lost 1 base; unmatched junction nucleotides: 9. The CDR3 is made up of 17 amino acids. Germline V CDR1 and CDR2: SGHRS, YFSETQ. CDR3 sequence: CASSLGGGSTRTDTQYF. The DNA for the CDR3 is TGCGCCAGCAGCTTAGGCGGGGGGTCAACCCGCACAGATACGCAGTATTTT.

This chain joins TRBV7-8 and TRBJ2-1; 9 nucleotides agree with TRBD1. This CDR3 has 17 residues. CDR1 is SGHVS, CDR2 FQNEAQ, per germline. V trimming: 2 bases; J trimming: 5 bases; junction bases outside the gene matches: 10. DNA of the CDR3: TGTGCCAGCAGCTTACGGAGGGGACAGGGAGGGGACAATGAGCAGTTCTTC. Its translation: CASSLRRGQGGDNEQFF. The variable domain in full, completed from reference TRBV7-8 and TRBJ2-1, reads GAGVSQSPRYKVAKRGQDVALRCDPISGHVSLFWYQQALGQGPEFLTYFQNEAQLDKSGLPSDRFFAERPEGSVSTLKIQRTQQEDSAVYLCASSLRRGQGGDNEQFFGPGTRLTVL.

Comment on this clone: One base away lies a much larger clone, so this may be a sequencing read error. This sequence joins TRBV5-4 and TRBJ2-7, with D possibly called TRBD1 or TRBD2 (6 bases each). Trimming removed 1 base at V and 5 bases at J, with 7 bases between. This CDR3 is built from 12 residues. Germline V CDR1 and CDR2: SGHNT, YYREEE (reference sequence). Here the CDR3 DNA reads TGTGCCAGCAGCTTGAGGGGGGACGAGCAGTACTTC. This sequence encodes CASSLRGDEQYF.

This chain links TRBV2 with TRBJ2-2, with TRBD2 matching 9 bases. Germline CDR1 and CDR2: SNHLY and FYNNEI. The CDR3 consists of 15 residues. The V segment lost 8 bases and the J segment 8 bases; nucleotides outside the gene matches: 12. The DNA of the CDR3 is TGTGCCAGCGGCAAAGGGCTAGCGGGATCGGGGGAGCTGTTTTTT. This translates into CASGKGLAGSGELFF.

The V gene is TRBV5-1, the J gene TRBJ1-1; D unresolved. This CDR3 is built from 14 residues. The V and J ends lost 3 bases and 0 bases respectively, with 9 bases between them. CDR1 is SGHRS, CDR2 YFSETQ, per germline. The CDR3 loop is CASSYIGMNTEAFF. The DNA of the CDR3 is TGCGCCAGCAGCTACATAGGGATGAACACTGAAGCTTTCTTT.

The chain recombines TRBV7-8 with TRBJ1-1; D may be TRBD1 (5 bases). Germline-derived CDR1 and CDR2 are SGHVS and FQNEAQ. With 5 bases removed from V and 4 bases from J, the gap between germline ends came to 20 bases. The CDR3 is 16 amino acids. Here the CDR3 DNA reads TGTGCCAGCAGCCCCCTATTTGGGACGGGAGGCACTGAAGCTTTCTTT. This sequence encodes CASSPLFGTGGTEAFF.

The CDR3 DNA follows: TGTGCCTGGACCATGAGCTCCTACAATGAGCAGTTCTTC. Translated: CAWTMSSYNEQFF. The chain joins TRBV30 to TRBJ2-1; no clear D. Germline CDR1 GTSNPN, CDR2 SVGIG (reference sequence). Between the trimmed V and J ends, which lost 4 bases and 0 bases, there was a span of 7 bases. This CDR3 region has 13 residues.

This clone showed up just a few times. The chain joins TRBV5-1 to TRBJ2-2, with 14 bases matching TRBD2. The germline gives CDR1 SGHRS, CDR2 YFSETQ. J lost 4 bases, V lost 3 bases, and 8 bases had no gene match. The CDR3 consists of 18 residues. The CDR3 DNA is TGCGCCAGCAGCTCCGGGGGGACTAGCGGGAGTGGCACCGGGGAGCTGTTTTTT. This translates into CASSSGGTSGSGTGELFF.

The chain employs TRBV5-1 and TRBJ2-2; D not resolved. From germline, CDR1 is SGHRS and CDR2 YFSETQ. The CDR3 loop spans 17 amino acids. V shed 1 base and J shed 1 base, with 14 bases lying between them. CDR3 sequence (DNA): TGCGCCAGCAGCTTGTTGAGTGTTTCGCTGAACACCGGGGAGCTGTTTTTT. Translating gives CASSLLSVSLNTGELFF.

This clone was counted many times. J is TRBJ2-7 and V is TRBV25-1, with 7 bases aligning to TRBD2. Germline V lookup: CDR1 MGHDK, CDR2 SYGVNS. The CDR3 runs 15 residues. Trimming at V came to 3 bases and at J to 6 bases, leaving 11 bases not matched to a gene. CDR3 bases: TGTGCCAGCAGTGACAGTCTAGCGGCTCGGGGCGAGCAGTACTTC. This translates into CASSDSLAARGEQYF.

This clone has just one count. The chain links TRBV11-2 to TRBJ2-1; D remains unclear. Germline V gene data show CDR1 as SGHAT and CDR2 as FQNNGV. The V end lost 0 bases, the J end lost 7 bases, and 10 bases lay between the germline ends. The CDR3 is made up of 14 amino acids. CDR3 sequence reads: CASSLDRRGNEQFF. In nucleotides, the CDR3 is TGTGCCAGCAGCTTAGATCGCCGTGGAAATGAGCAGTTCTTC. Full variable domain (remainder filled in from reference TRBV11-2 and TRBJ2-1): EAGVAQSPRYKIIEKRQSVAFWCNPISGHATLYWYQQILGQGPKLLIQFQNNGVVDDSQLPKDRFSAERLKGVDSTLKIQPAKLEDSAVYLCASSLDRRGNEQFFGPGTRLTVL.

The rearrangement links TRBV7-6 to TRBJ2-1, with TRBD2 identical over 9 bases. J gave up 10 bases and V 1 base, and 5 bases lay outside the gene matches. The CDR3 runs to 14 residues. Per germline, CDR1 SGHVS and CDR2 FNYEAQ. As DNA, the CDR3 is TGTGCCAGCAGCTTAGTCAGGCTAGCGGGAGAGCAGTTCTTC. Protein product: CASSLVRLAGEQFF.

This clone appeared a few times. This chain joins TRBV30 and TRBJ2-6; D gene ambiguous. V gave up 2 bases and J gave up 0 bases, with 5 bases separating them. CDR3 length: 14 residues. Germline lookup yields CDR1 GTSNPN and CDR2 SVGIG (reference sequence). The CDR3, as DNA: TGTGCCTGGAGTCGAGGCTCTGGGGCCAACGTCCTGACTTTC. Protein product: CAWSRGSGANVLTF. Full variable domain (missing parts from reference TRBV30 and TRBJ2-6): SQTIHQWPATLVQPVGSPLSLECTVEGTSNPNLYWYRQAAGRGLQLLFYSVGIGQISSEVPQNLSASRPQDRQFILSSKKLLLSDSGFYLCAWSRGSGANVLTFGAGSRLTVL.

The J gene is TRBJ2-7, the V gene TRBV28; TRBD2 matches 12 bases. CDR1 and CDR2 (germline): MDHEN, SYDVKM. The V gene end was trimmed by 7 bases and the J gene end by 2 bases; junction bases not matched to a gene: 6. This CDR3 is built from 15 residues. CDR3 nucleotides: TGTGCCAGCATTAACGGACTAGCGGGGACCTACGAGCAGTACTTC. It specifies CASINGLAGTYEQYF.